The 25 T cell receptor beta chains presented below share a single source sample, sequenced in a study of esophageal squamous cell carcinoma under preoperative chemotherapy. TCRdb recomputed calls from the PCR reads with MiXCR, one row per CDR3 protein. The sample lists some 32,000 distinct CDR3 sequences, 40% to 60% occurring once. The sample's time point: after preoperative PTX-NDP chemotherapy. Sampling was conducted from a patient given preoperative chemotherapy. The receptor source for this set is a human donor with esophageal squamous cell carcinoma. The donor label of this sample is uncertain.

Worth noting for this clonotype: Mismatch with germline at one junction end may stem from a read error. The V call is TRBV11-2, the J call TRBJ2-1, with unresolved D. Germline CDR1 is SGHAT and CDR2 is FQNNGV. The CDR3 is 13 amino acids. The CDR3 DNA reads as TGTGCCAGCAGCTTAGAACGCTGGGATGAGCAGTACTTT. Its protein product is CASSLERWDEQYF.

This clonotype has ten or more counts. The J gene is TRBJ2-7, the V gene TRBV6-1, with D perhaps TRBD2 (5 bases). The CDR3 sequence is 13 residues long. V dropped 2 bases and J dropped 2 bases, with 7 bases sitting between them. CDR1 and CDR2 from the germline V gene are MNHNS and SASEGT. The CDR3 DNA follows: TGTGCCAGCAGTGAATTCGGGACCTACGAGCAGTACTTC. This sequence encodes CASSEFGTYEQYF.

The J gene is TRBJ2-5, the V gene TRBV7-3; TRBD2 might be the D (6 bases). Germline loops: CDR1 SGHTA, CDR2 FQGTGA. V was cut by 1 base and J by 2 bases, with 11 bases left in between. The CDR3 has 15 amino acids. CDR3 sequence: CASSLNSGRQETQYF. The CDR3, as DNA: TGTGCCAGCAGCTTAAATAGCGGCAGACAAGAGACCCAGTACTTC.

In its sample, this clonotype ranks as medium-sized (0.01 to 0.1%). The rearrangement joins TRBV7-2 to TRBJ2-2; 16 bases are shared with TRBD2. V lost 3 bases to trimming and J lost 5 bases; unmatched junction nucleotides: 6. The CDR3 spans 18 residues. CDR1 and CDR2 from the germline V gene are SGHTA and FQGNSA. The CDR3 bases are TGTGCCAGCAGCTTCACAGGGACTAGCGGGGGGGAAACCGGGGAGCTGTTTTTT. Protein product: CASSFTGTSGGETGELFF.

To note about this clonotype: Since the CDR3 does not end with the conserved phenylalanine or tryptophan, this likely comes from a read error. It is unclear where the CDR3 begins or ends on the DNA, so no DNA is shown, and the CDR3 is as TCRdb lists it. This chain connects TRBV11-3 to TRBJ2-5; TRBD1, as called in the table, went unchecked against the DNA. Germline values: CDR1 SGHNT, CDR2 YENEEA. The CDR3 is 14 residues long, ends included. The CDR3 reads CASSPPGAGETQHS.

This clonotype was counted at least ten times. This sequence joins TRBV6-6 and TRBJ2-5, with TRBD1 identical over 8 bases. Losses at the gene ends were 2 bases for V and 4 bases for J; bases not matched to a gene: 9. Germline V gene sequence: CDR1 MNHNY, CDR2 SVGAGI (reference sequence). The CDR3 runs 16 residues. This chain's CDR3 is CASSYPGGASRETQYF. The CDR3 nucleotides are TGTGCCAGCAGTTACCCAGGGGGCGCTTCTCGAGAGACCCAGTACTTC.

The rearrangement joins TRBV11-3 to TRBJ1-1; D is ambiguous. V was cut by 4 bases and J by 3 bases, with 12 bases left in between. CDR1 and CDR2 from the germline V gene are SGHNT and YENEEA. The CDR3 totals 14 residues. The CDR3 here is CASSWSGVDTEAFF. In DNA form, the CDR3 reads TGTGCCAGCAGCTGGTCAGGCGTCGACACTGAAGCTTTCTTT.

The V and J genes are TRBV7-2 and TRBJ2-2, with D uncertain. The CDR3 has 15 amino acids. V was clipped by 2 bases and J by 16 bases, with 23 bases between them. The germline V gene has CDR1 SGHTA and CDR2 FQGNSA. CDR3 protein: CASSLHGGRTDAQFF. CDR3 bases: TGTGCCAGCAGCTTACACGGTGGGCGGACCGATGCGCAGTTTTTT.

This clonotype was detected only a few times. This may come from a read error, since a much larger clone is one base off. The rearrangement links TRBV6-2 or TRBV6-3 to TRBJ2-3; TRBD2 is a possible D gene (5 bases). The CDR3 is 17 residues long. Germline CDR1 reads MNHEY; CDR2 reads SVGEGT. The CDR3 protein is CANSYSRKSGSSDTQYF. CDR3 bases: TGTGCCAACAGTTACTCACGGAAGTCGGGGTCCTCAGATACGCAGTATTTT.

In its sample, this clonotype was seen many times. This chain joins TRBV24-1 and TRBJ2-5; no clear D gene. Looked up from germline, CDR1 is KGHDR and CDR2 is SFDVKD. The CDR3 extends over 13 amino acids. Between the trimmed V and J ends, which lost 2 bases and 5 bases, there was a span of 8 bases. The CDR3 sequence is CATSDSPRETQYF. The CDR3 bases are TGTGCCACCAGTGATTCCCCGCGTGAGACCCAGTACTTC.

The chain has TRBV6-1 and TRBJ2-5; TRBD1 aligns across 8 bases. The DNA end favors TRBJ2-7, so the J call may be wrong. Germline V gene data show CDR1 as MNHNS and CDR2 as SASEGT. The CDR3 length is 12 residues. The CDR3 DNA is TGTGCCAGCAGCACCAGGGGGCACGAGCAGTACTTC. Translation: CASSTRGHEQYF.

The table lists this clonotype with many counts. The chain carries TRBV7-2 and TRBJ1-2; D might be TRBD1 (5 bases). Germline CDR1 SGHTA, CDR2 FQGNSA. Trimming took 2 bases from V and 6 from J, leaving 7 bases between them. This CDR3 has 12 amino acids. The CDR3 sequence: CASSLWGDGYTF. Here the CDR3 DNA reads TGTGCCAGCAGCTTATGGGGCGATGGCTACACCTTC.

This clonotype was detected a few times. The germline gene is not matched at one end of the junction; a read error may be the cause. This chain's CDR3 is CASSLVGGGKNIQYF. The CDR3 DNA follows: TGTGCCAGCAGCTTAGTCGGGGGGGGCAAAAACATTCAGTACTTT. The rearrangement uses TRBV7-8 and TRBJ2-3, with 8 positions matching TRBD2. Germline lookup yields CDR1 SGHVS and CDR2 FQNEAQ. This CDR3 has 15 amino acids.

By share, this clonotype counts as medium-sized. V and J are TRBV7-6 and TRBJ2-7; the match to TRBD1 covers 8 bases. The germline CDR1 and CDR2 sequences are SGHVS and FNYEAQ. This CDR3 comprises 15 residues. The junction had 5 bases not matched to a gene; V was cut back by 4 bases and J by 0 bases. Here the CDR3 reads CASSSGTGSSYEQYF. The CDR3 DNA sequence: TGTGCCAGCAGCTCTGGGACAGGAAGCTCCTACGAGCAGTACTTC.

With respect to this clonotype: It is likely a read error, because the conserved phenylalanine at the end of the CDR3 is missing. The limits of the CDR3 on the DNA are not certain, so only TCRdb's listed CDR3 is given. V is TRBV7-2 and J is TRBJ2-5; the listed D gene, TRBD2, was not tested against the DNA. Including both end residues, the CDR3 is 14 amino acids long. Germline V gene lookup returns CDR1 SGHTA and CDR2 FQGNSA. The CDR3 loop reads CASSLVRGRETQFS.

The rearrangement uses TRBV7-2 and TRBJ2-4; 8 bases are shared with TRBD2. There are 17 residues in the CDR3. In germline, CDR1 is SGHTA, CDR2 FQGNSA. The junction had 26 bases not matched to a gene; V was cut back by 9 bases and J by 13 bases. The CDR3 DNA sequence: TGTGCCAGGTGCTGCCGCACGGGGGGGGGGGCCGCAGACACGCAGTACTTC. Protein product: CARCCRTGGGAADTQYF.

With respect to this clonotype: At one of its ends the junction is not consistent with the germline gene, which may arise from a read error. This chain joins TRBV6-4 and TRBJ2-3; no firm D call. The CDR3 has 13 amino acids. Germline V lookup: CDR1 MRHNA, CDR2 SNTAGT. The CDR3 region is CASSDSSTETQYF. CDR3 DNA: TGTGCCAGCAGTGACTCTAGCACAGAGACGCAGTATTTC.

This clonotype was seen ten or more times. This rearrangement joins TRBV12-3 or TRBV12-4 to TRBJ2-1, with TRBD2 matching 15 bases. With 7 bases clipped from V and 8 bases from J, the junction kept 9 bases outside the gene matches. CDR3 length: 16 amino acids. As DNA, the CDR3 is TGTGCCAGCAATTCCTTTGGGACTAGCGGGGGGTATGAGCAGTTCTTC. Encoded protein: CASNSFGTSGGYEQFF.

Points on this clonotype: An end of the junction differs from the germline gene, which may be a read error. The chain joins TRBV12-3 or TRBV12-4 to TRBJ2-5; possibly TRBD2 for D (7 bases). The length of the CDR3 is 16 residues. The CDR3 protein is CASGTTGGGAQDTQYF. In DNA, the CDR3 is TGTGCCAGCGGTACTACTGGGGGGGGGGCCCAAGATACCCAGTACTTC.

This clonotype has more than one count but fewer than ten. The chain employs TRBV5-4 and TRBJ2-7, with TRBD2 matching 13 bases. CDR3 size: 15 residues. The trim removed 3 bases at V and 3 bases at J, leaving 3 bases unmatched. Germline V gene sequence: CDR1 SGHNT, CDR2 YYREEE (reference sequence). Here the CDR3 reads CASSSGTSGNYEQYF. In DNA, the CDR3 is TGTGCCAGCAGCTCCGGGACTAGCGGGAACTACGAGCAGTACTTC.

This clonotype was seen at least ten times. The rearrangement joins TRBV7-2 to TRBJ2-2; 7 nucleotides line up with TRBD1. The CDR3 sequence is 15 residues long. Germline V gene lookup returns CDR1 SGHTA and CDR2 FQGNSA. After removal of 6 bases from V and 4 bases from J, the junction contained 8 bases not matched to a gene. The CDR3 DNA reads TGTGCCAGCAGTTGGAGCCGACAGGGCACCGGGGAGCTGTTTTTT. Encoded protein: CASSWSRQGTGELFF.

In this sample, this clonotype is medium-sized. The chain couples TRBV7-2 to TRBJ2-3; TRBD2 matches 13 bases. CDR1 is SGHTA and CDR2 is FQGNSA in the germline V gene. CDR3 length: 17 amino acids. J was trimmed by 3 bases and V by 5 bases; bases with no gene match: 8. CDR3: CASSPHPGLAGTDTQYF. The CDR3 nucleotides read TGTGCCAGCAGCCCACACCCGGGACTAGCGGGGACAGATACGCAGTATTTT.

The chain's CDR3 is CASAGIGGGDADTQYF. CDR3 bases: TGTGCCAGCGCGGGCATCGGGGGGGGGGACGCAGATACGCAGTATTTT. The V and J genes are TRBV6-1 and TRBJ2-3, with TRBD2 matching 8 bases. Per the germline V gene, CDR1 is MNHNS and CDR2 is SASEGT. V shed 8 bases, J shed 4 bases, and the junction held 14 bases outside the gene matches. The CDR3 has 16 residues.

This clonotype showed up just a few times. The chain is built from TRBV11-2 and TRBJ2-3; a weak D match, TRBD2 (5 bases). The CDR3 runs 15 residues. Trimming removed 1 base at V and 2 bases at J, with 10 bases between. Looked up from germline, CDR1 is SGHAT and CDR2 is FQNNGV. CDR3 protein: CASSLVGLYTDTQYF. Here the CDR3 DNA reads TGTGCCAGCAGCTTAGTTGGACTGTACACAGATACGCAGTATTTT.

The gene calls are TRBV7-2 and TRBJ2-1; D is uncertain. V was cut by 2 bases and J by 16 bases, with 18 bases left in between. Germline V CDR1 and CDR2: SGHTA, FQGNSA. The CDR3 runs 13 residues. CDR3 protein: CASSLCDNNGSFF. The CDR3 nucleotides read TGTGCCAGCAGCTTATGTGATAACAATGGCTCTTTCTTC.